This T cell receptor beta chain was documented in a study of beta chain features in type 1 diabetes. The wider study: Cell yields, gender and age were similar in healthy donors and patients.

Study outcomes and limitations: There was a moderate but significant shortening of TCRB CDR3s in all four CD4+ subsets of Type 1 diabetes patients. Possibly, sequencing cDNA over-represented cells that had high TCR expression levels. Amplification by PCR could prefer shorter templates, with the same effect in patients and controls.

As every portion of the isolated RNA was reverse transcribed, the sequencing read expressed TCRB transcripts. Measured with immunoSEQ multiplex PCR; TCRdb has only the in-frame clones, and not every one. The sample lists hundreds of thousands of clones; around 15% were seen once. Sorting of CD4+ naive, central memory, regulatory and stem cell-like memory cells was performed via CD45RO/CCR7/CD25/CD127/CD95/CD27. V lost 8 bases, J lost 8 bases, and 13 bases stayed unmatched. The V gene's germline CDR1 is MNHNS and CDR2 SASEGT. The CDR3 spans 14 residues. As for this clone: The target antigen is unknown.

The TCR sequence derives from a man aged 18 to 29 with type 1 diabetes. What was sequenced was naive CD4+ T cells from blood. V is TRBV6-1 and J is TRBJ1-2; TRBD1 matches 8 bases. DNA for the CDR3: TGTGCCAGCGGTTCCCGTGGGACAGGAGTCGGCTACACCTTC. This translates into CASGSRGTGVGYTF.